This TCR beta chain was recorded in a study of shared clonotypes between healthy human individuals. Looking at the study overall: Researchers assigned three CD4 naive, three CD4 memory, two CD8 naive and one CD8 memory plate to each donor. Overall study findings and caveats: The donor pool, a small one, limited the genetic and exposure-history diversity represented. Sequencing depth was expected to influence donor clonotype sharing.

As to this clone: What it binds is unknown.

V lost 4 bases, J lost 7 bases, and 4 bases stayed unmatched. CDR1 and CDR2 (germline): KGHSH, LQKENI. CDR3 length: 13 amino acids. Per the authors' pipeline: Junction-only immunoSEQ sequences carried no quality scores, so filtering differed. Produced via immunoSEQ multiplex PCR; TCRdb's table is partial and in-frame only. V, J and clone size are those of that table, while D and trimming were read from the DNA. The sample comprises roughly 1,500,000 clones, 98% of which are singletons, and roughly 0.35% rests with the top ten. Sequencing was performed on naive CD4+ T cells sorted from blood. As to subset: CD45RA+ positively selected. The V gene is TRBV18, the J gene TRBJ1-5; 7 bases are shared with TRBD1. The clonotype comes from a man aged 30-40 years in good health. CDR3 amino acids: CASSRDRDQPQHF. The DNA for the CDR3 is TGTGCCAGCTCACGTGACAGGGACCAGCCCCAGCATTTT.